Shown below are 11 T cell receptor beta chains from a single sample sequenced in a study of radiation and T cells in renal cell carcinoma. Time point meaning: blood 2 weeks post-SBRT. Regarding treatment: 15 Gy SBRT to primary tumor, nephrectomy 4 weeks later. The data were produced by immunoSEQ multiplex PCR, yet TCRdb's version contains in-frame clones alone and is incomplete. The table lists tens of thousands of clones, around 78% of them singletons, with less than 7.5% in the top ten. The material sequenced was blood, taken from a patient whose treatment included radiotherapy and nephrectomy. Every receptor here comes from a man between 60 and 70 years old with renal cell carcinoma.

The chain links TRBV30 to TRBJ1-6, with D possibly TRBD1 on 5 matching bases. Trimming left V 7 bases short and J 10 bases short, with 14 bases between. Germline CDR1 GTSNPN, CDR2 SVGIG (reference sequence). The CDR3 has 12 residues. CDR3 DNA: TGTGCCTTCAGGGCGGTGGAATCACCCCTCCACTTT. Protein sequence: CAFRAVESPLHF. Variable domain in full (rest from reference TRBV30 and TRBJ1-6): SQTIHQWPATLVQPVGSPLSLECTVEGTSNPNLYWYRQAAGRGLQLLFYSVGIGQISSEVPQNLSASRPQDRQFILSSKKLLLSDSGFYLCAFRAVESPLHFGNGTRLTVT.

This clone was seen just once. This chain uses TRBV18 with TRBJ1-5, with D possibly being TRBD1 (6 bases). Trimming took off 3 bases at V and 6 bases at J, with 15 bases between the two ends. CDR1 KGHSH and CDR2 LQKENI come from the germline V gene. The CDR3 has 15 residues. The CDR3 DNA reads TGTGCCAGCTCACCGGGACAAGGAACGGGTCAGCCCCAGCATTTT. It encodes CASSPGQGTGQPQHF.

This chain links TRBV6-5 with TRBJ2-3; the D is unclear. With 9 bases removed from V and 1 base from J, the gap between germline ends came to 17 bases. CDR1 is MNHEY, CDR2 SVGAGI, per germline. The CDR3 is 15 residues long. The DNA of the CDR3 is TGTGCCAGTACACAAGGAACTATGGGCACAGATACGCAGTATTTT. This sequence encodes CASTQGTMGTDTQYF.

The chain has TRBV2 and TRBJ2-7; TRBD2 matches 9 bases. The germline CDR1 and CDR2 sequences are SNHLY and FYNNEI. The trim removed 1 base at V and 5 bases at J, leaving 6 bases unmatched. This CDR3 spans 15 amino acids. DNA for the CDR3: TGTGCCAGCAGTGAAGGCGGGAGGGCGGGCCACGAGCAGTACGTC. Protein: CASSEGGRAGHEQYV.

The genes are TRBV6-1 and TRBJ2-1; 9 bases agree with TRBD2. The CDR3 totals 15 residues. Germline trimming cut 6 bases from V and 7 bases from J; bases unmatched to any gene: 10. Germline values: CDR1 MNHNS, CDR2 SASEGT. CDR3 sequence reads: CASRLAGTSRNEQFF. For the CDR3, the DNA is TGTGCCAGCAGACTGGCCGGGACTAGCCGTAATGAGCAGTTCTTC.

In the case of this clone: A read error may account for a junction end that differs from germline. The chain uses TRBV14 and TRBJ1-4; D remains unclear. CDR3 length: 13 residues. Looked up from germline, CDR1 is SGHDN and CDR2 is FVKESK. In DNA, the CDR3 is TGTGCCAGCAGCCAAGACAGGAGTGAAAGACTGTTTTTT. It is translated as CASSQDRSERLFF. Using reference TRBV14 and TRBJ1-4 for the parts outside the CDR3, the full variable domain is EAGVTQFPSHSVIEKGQTVTLRCDPISGHDNLYWYRRVMGKEIKFLLHFVKESKQDESGMPNNRFLAERTGGTYSTLKVQPAELEDSGVYFCASSQDRSERLFFGSGTQLSVL.

This clone was seen a handful of times. The rearrangement joins TRBV9 to TRBJ2-1, with 7 bases aligning to TRBD2. CDR3 length equals 14 residues. The junction had 13 bases not matched to a gene; V was cut back by 7 bases and J by 9 bases. The germline V gene encodes CDR1 SGDLS and CDR2 YYNGEE. The CDR3 here is CASSLSAGKSEQFF. The CDR3 region has the DNA TGTGCCAGCTCCCTGTCAGCGGGAAAAAGTGAGCAGTTCTTC.

The V call is TRBV5-1, the J call TRBJ1-1, with 7 bases lining up with TRBD1. The CDR3 covers 16 residues. CDR1 and CDR2 from the germline V gene are SGHRS and YFSETQ. Trimming at V came to 0 bases and at J to 8 bases, leaving 13 bases not matched to a gene. The CDR3 DNA is TGCGCCAGCAGCTTGGACCTACATGGGACAGCAGCGGAAGCTTTCTTT. Translated, it gives CASSLDLHGTAAEAFF.

There are a few counts of this clone. The rearrangement links TRBV19 to TRBJ1-6, with 9 bases fitting TRBD1. The ends lost 6 bases at V and 8 bases at J; junction bases unmatched: 5. Germline CDR1 and CDR2: LNHDA and SQIVND (reference sequence). The CDR3 contains 14 residues. The CDR3 DNA follows: TGTGCCAGTAGACCGGGACAGGGTCATTCACCCCTCCACTTT. Translation gives CASRPGQGHSPLHF. Using reference TRBV19 and TRBJ1-6 for the parts outside the CDR3, the full variable domain is DGGITQSPKYLFRKEGQNVTLSCEQNLNHDAMYWYRQDPGQGLRLIYYSQIVNDFQKGDIAEGYSVSREKKESFPLTVTSAQKNPTAFYLCASRPGQGHSPLHFGNGTRLTVT.

This chain links TRBV10-3 with TRBJ1-1; D is undetermined. CDR1 ENHRY and CDR2 SYGVKD come from the germline V gene. The V end was cut by 7 bases, the J end by 3 bases, with 12 bases between. The CDR3 contains 13 residues. The chain's CDR3 is CAITKERDTEAFF. The DNA for the CDR3 is TGTGCCATCACAAAGGAACGGGACACTGAAGCTTTCTTT.

V and J are TRBV2 and TRBJ2-5; D gene unclear. V was trimmed by 6 bases and J by 0 bases, leaving 14 bases between them. From germline, CDR1 is SNHLY and CDR2 FYNNEI. This CDR3 is built from 15 residues. The CDR3: CASRRSEQYQETQYF. The DNA for the CDR3 is TGTGCCAGCAGAAGATCCGAACAGTACCAAGAGACCCAGTACTTC.